This T cell receptor (beta chain) was identified during a study of cytomegalovirus exposure and HLA in healthy donors. Participants comprised healthy donors of bone marrow. CDR3 length: 17 amino acids. Germline V gene data show CDR1 as SGHRS and CDR2 as YFSETQ. V trimming: 0 bases; J trimming: 2 bases; junction bases outside the gene matches: 8. The study ran its PCR with 60 Vbeta and 13 Jbeta primers. Libraries were prepared by immunoSEQ multiplex PCR; TCRdb keeps only in-frame clonotypes and omits some of them. Of 150,000 to 200,000 clones detected, around 78% appear once; the ten largest clones hold approximately 2.1%.

This sequence joins TRBV5-1 and TRBJ2-5; TRBD2 matches at 9 bases. This receptor was identified in a woman in her 30s in good health and CMV-seropositive. The sequenced sample consisted of PBMCs. CDR3 DNA sequence: TGCGCCAGCAGCTTGGAGGCTAGCGGGGCGCCACAAGAGACCCAGTACTTC. It translates to CASSLEASGAPQETQYF.